These 32 T cell receptor beta chains were sequenced from one sample in a study of neurological immune-mediated disorders. TCRdb re-derived calls from the 5' RACE reads in MiXCR, one entry per CDR3 protein. The sample shows roughly 16,000 distinct CDR3 sequences, around 15% of them seen only once. The material sequenced was PBMCs. The receptors shown here come from a man aged 55 to 70 with HTLV-1-associated myelopathy (HAM/TSP).

The chain uses TRBV12-3 or TRBV12-4 and TRBJ2-1; TRBD2 matches at 14 bases. The CDR3 contains 16 residues. The ends lost 7 bases at V and 8 bases at J; junction bases unmatched: 10. The CDR3 here is CASIPGTSGGLDEQFF. In nucleotides, the CDR3 is TGTGCCAGCATACCCGGGACTAGCGGGGGTTTGGATGAGCAGTTCTTC.

This clonotype occurred many times. V is TRBV29-1 and J is TRBJ1-2; a weak D match, TRBD1 (6 bases). CDR3 size: 13 residues. V lost 4 bases and J 3 bases, leaving 12 bases between the germline ends. The germline V gene encodes CDR1 SQVTM and CDR2 ANQGSEA. The CDR3 bases are TGCAGCGTTGTACAGGGACCATACTATGGCTACACCTTC. Translating gives CSVVQGPYYGYTF.

In its sample, this clonotype ranks as medium-sized. The V and J genes are TRBV12-3 or TRBV12-4 and TRBJ2-2; perhaps TRBD1 as D (6 bases). The CDR3 loop spans 14 amino acids. V lost 6 bases and J lost 1, with 9 bases in between. In DNA, the CDR3 is TGTGCCAGCAGAAAGGACAGGAACACCGGGGAGCTGTTTTTT. Its translation is CASRKDRNTGELFF.

Many counts were recorded for this clonotype. This chain uses TRBV7-9 with TRBJ1-1, with D possibly TRBD1 on 5 matching bases. There are 15 residues in the CDR3. Looked up from germline, CDR1 is SEHNR and CDR2 is FQNEAQ (reference sequence). V dropped 6 bases and J dropped 4 bases, with 18 bases sitting between them. CDR3 nucleotide sequence: TGTGCCAGCAGTCACTGGGTCGGGGGGTTCACTGAAGCTTTCTTT. It encodes CASSHWVGGFTEAFF.

This clonotype has a count of ten or more. This chain joins TRBV10-3 and TRBJ2-7; TRBD1 agrees at 9 bases. The CDR3 has 15 residues. The germline V gene has CDR1 ENHRY and CDR2 SYGVKD. V dropped 0 bases and J dropped 8; count of bases not matched to a gene: 8. CDR3 DNA: TGTGCCATCAGTGAGTCGCGGACAGGGGAGGAGAAGCAGTACTTC. Translating it yields CAISESRTGEEKQYF.

The chain carries TRBV15 and TRBJ1-1; TRBD1 might be the D (5 bases). The germline gives CDR1 LNHNV, CDR2 YYDKDF (reference sequence). The CDR3 is made up of 14 amino acids. Trimming left V 3 bases short and J 0 bases short, with 8 bases between. The CDR3 DNA is TGTGCCACCAGCAGGGACAACATGAACACTGAAGCTTTCTTT. It yields the protein CATSRDNMNTEAFF.

This sequence joins TRBV12-3 or TRBV12-4 and TRBJ2-2; 12 bases map to TRBD1. V lost 1 base to trimming and J lost 4 bases; unmatched junction nucleotides: 7. The CDR3 totals 18 residues. The CDR3 DNA follows: TGTGCCAGCAGTTTAGTCGTTGGGACAGGGGGCACCACCGGGGAGCTGTTTTTT. It specifies CASSLVVGTGGTTGELFF.

This clonotype was seen at least ten times. This chain links TRBV21-1 with TRBJ2-5; no DNA check was done on the table's D call, TRBD1. TRBV21-1 is reported as a pseudogene. The CDR3 loop spans 14 amino acids. The CDR3, as DNA: TGTGCCAGCAGCACCTGGAGGGGGGTGGAGACCCAGTACTTC. It yields the protein CASSTWRGVETQYF.

This clonotype was counted many times. This chain joins TRBV5-6 and TRBJ1-1; D not certain. CDR1 and CDR2 from the germline V gene are SGHDT and YYEEEE. V was trimmed by 4 bases and J by 1 base, leaving 14 bases between them. The CDR3 extends over 15 amino acids. The DNA for the CDR3 is TGTGCCAGCAGCCGTAAGGGCCGGCAGAACACTGAAGCTTTCTTT. It translates to CASSRKGRQNTEAFF.

This clonotype was detected many times. The V and J genes are TRBV4-3 and TRBJ1-4; D gene uncertain. V was shortened by 0 bases and J by 4 bases, with 9 bases between the two germline ends. The V gene's germline CDR1 is LGHNA and CDR2 YSLEER. The CDR3 consists of 15 residues. Here the CDR3 DNA reads TGCGCCAGCAGCCAAGATTTCAGGAATAATGAAAAACTGTTTTTT. It encodes CASSQDFRNNEKLFF.

This clonotype has ten or more counts. The chain has TRBV6-6 and TRBJ1-3; no reliable D call. The CDR3 has 16 amino acids. Trimming left V 6 bases short and J 2 bases short, with 17 bases between. Germline V gene sequence: CDR1 MNHNY, CDR2 SVGAGI (reference sequence). Written as DNA, the CDR3 is TGTGCCAGCAGCCTCTTACCTAGTATTCCTGGAAACACCATATATTTT. Protein: CASSLLPSIPGNTIYF.

This clonotype has a count of ten or more. The rearrangement uses TRBV9 and TRBJ2-7; possibly TRBD1 for D (5 bases). Germline V gene lookup returns CDR1 SGDLS and CDR2 YYNGEE. Between the trimmed V and J ends, which lost 0 bases and 2 bases, there was a span of 9 bases. CDR3 length: 14 amino acids. In nucleotides, the CDR3 is TGTGCCAGCAGCGTAGCTATAGGGGCCTACGAGCAGTACTTC. Protein: CASSVAIGAYEQYF.

This clonotype has a count of ten or more. This sequence joins TRBV10-2 and TRBJ1-1, with D perhaps TRBD1 (5 bases). Germline V lookup: CDR1 WSHSY, CDR2 SAAADI. Trimming pared 2 bases from V and 7 bases from J, leaving 11 bases between. The CDR3 length is 13 residues. The CDR3 loop reads CASSEARRGEAFF. CDR3 nucleotides: TGCGCCAGCAGTGAGGCCAGAAGGGGTGAAGCTTTCTTT.

The genes are TRBV7-8 and TRBJ2-7, with TRBD1 matching 7 bases. Germline lookup yields CDR1 SGHVS and CDR2 FQNEAQ. V was clipped by 5 bases and J by 4 bases; unmatched bases: 11. The length of the CDR3 is 15 residues. CDR3 bases: TGTGCCAGCAGCCCCCTGGGATCAGGGGGTTACGAGCAGTACTTC. This translates into CASSPLGSGGYEQYF.

The chain employs TRBV7-2 and TRBJ1-5, with a tentative D call TRBD1 (5 bases). The CDR3 sequence is 15 residues long. Germline assignment: CDR1 SGHTA and CDR2 FQGNSA. Trimming left V 8 bases short and J 3 bases short, with 17 bases between. The CDR3 sequence is CASGPPLGDNQPQHF. The CDR3 bases are TGTGCCAGCGGCCCCCCCCTGGGGGACAATCAGCCCCAGCATTTT.

Many counts were recorded for this clonotype. The chain carries TRBV4-2 and TRBJ2-1, with 7 bases aligning to TRBD1. V gave up 3 bases and J gave up 5 bases; unmatched junction bases: 13. The germline V gene encodes CDR1 LGHNA and CDR2 YNFKEQ. The CDR3 contains 17 residues. DNA of the CDR3: TGTGCCAGCAGCCACCTCACTCCCGGGACAGTCAACAATGAGCAGTTCTTC. It codes for CASSHLTPGTVNNEQFF.

This clonotype was detected ten times or more. The chain employs TRBV15 and TRBJ2-2, with D tentatively TRBD1 (5 bases). CDR1 and CDR2 (germline): LNHNV, YYDKDF (reference sequence). Trimming removed 0 bases at V and 1 base at J, with 12 bases between. The CDR3 is 17 residues long. The CDR3 region has the DNA TGTGCCACCAGCAGAGAGACAGCCTCGTGGAACACCGGGGAGCTGTTTTTT. It yields the protein CATSRETASWNTGELFF.

This clonotype was detected many times. This rearrangement joins TRBV7-2 to TRBJ2-1; maybe TRBD2 (6 bases). Trimming took 2 bases from V and 7 from J, leaving 15 bases between them. Looked up from germline, CDR1 is SGHTA and CDR2 is FQGNSA. CDR3 length: 15 residues. The CDR3 DNA is TGTGCCAGCAGCTTACGGCGGGGAAGTAGGAATGAGCAGTTCTTC. Translation gives CASSLRRGSRNEQFF.

This clonotype showed up many times. This chain connects TRBV9 to TRBJ2-1; 8 nucleotides line up with TRBD2. Trimming cost V 0 bases and J 8 bases; bases outside gene matches: 7. Germline V CDR1 and CDR2: SGDLS, YYNGEE. The CDR3 has 15 amino acids. The CDR3 DNA sequence: TGTGCCAGCAGCGTAGCCGGGGGGGGCCTGGATGAGCAGTTCTTC. This encodes CASSVAGGGLDEQFF. Using reference TRBV9 and TRBJ2-1 for the parts outside the CDR3, the full variable domain is DSGVTQTPKHLITATGQRVTLRCSPRSGDLSVYWYQQSLDQGLQFLIQYYNGEERAKGNILERFSAQQFPDLHSELNLSSLELGDSALYFCASSVAGGGLDEQFFGPGTRLTVL.

This clonotype was observed at least ten times. The V gene is TRBV28, the J gene TRBJ1-4; TRBD1 agrees at 10 bases. The J segment lost 6 bases and the V segment lost 4 bases, leaving 5 bases of the junction unmatched. Germline V gives CDR1 MDHEN, CDR2 SYDVKM. The CDR3 contains 15 residues. Here the CDR3 reads CASSSRTGGDEKLFF. The CDR3 bases are TGTGCCAGCAGTTCCCGGACAGGGGGGGATGAAAAACTGTTTTTT.

This clonotype was counted ten times or more. This chain links TRBV5-1 with TRBJ2-7; 8 positions agree with TRBD2. The germline V gene encodes CDR1 SGHRS and CDR2 YFSETQ. With 1 base clipped from V and 0 bases from J, the junction kept 3 bases outside the gene matches. This CDR3 comprises 15 residues. The CDR3: CASSLTGGGSYEQYF. As DNA, the CDR3 is TGCGCCAGCAGCTTGACCGGGGGGGGCTCCTACGAGCAGTACTTC.

This clonotype showed up many times. This chain links TRBV5-1 with TRBJ2-3; D is perhaps TRBD1 (5 bases). The V gene lost 2 bases and the J gene lost 6 bases, with 10 bases spanning the gap. Germline lookup yields CDR1 SGHRS and CDR2 YFSETQ. The CDR3 is 13 residues long. CDR3 amino acids: CASSFTTDDTQYF. The DNA for the CDR3 is TGCGCCAGCAGCTTCACGACAGACGATACGCAGTATTTT.

At least ten counts were recorded for this clonotype. This CDR3 is CASNGQPNTEAFF. The CDR3 region has the DNA TGTGCCAGCAATGGACAGCCGAACACTGAAGCTTTCTTT. The chain couples TRBV6-6 to TRBJ1-1; D is perhaps TRBD1 (6 bases). The CDR3 has 13 residues. Between the trimmed V and J ends, which lost 7 bases and 1 base, there was a span of 10 bases. Germline loops: CDR1 MNHNY, CDR2 SVGAGI (reference sequence).

The sample holds many counts of this clonotype. The chain employs TRBV27 and TRBJ1-2; 9 nucleotides align to TRBD1. CDR1 is MNHEY, CDR2 SMNVEV, per germline (reference sequence). With 7 bases clipped from V and 4 bases from J, the junction kept 10 bases outside the gene matches. CDR3 size: 15 residues. The CDR3 region has the DNA TGTGCCAGCACCCGAACGGACAGGGGTGGCTATGGCTACACCTTC. Its translation: CASTRTDRGGYGYTF.

By share, this clonotype counts as medium-sized (0.01 to 0.1%). V gene TRBV15 combines with J gene TRBJ1-1; no clear D. Per the germline V gene, CDR1 is LNHNV and CDR2 is YYDKDF (reference sequence). Trimming took off 0 bases at V and 3 bases at J, with 14 bases between the two ends. The CDR3 runs 16 residues. CDR3 coding DNA: TGTGCCACCAGCAGAGAAGGGATCGGGAGGGACACTGAAGCTTTCTTT. Its translation: CATSREGIGRDTEAFF.

This clonotype was seen at least ten times. The chain combines TRBV7-3 with TRBJ1-1; D gene uncertain. This CDR3 is built from 15 residues. Germline V lookup: CDR1 SGHTA, CDR2 FQGTGA. Trimming removed 4 bases from V and 5 bases from J, with 17 bases in between. DNA for the CDR3: TGTGCCAGCAGCTCCGGAGGTAGGGCGCCGACTGAAGCTTTCTTT. This gives the protein CASSSGGRAPTEAFF.

Note on this clonotype: This could be a read error, since a much larger clone is one nucleotide away. The gene calls are TRBV7-2 and TRBJ2-2; weak D call: TRBD2 (7 bases). V was shortened by 7 bases and J by 0 bases, with 15 bases between the two germline ends. Germline lookup yields CDR1 SGHTA and CDR2 FQGNSA. This CDR3 has 16 amino acids. DNA of the CDR3: TGTGCCAGCAAGGGGGGGGGCACCGCGAACACCGGGGAGCTGTTTTTT. It translates to CASKGGGTANTGELFF.

This clonotype was detected many times. The chain couples TRBV20-1 to TRBJ2-7; TRBD1 aligns across 7 bases. Germline V gene sequence: CDR1 DFQATT, CDR2 SNEGSKA (reference sequence). The junction had 11 bases not matched to a gene; V was cut back by 7 bases and J by 2 bases. CDR3 length: 14 residues. The CDR3 bases are TGCAGTGTGCTCCGGGACAGCTTAACCTACGAGCAGTACTTC. Amino acids: CSVLRDSLTYEQYF.

The chain links TRBV29-1 to TRBJ2-5; 7 positions agree with TRBD2. The trim removed 4 bases at V and 4 bases at J, leaving 6 bases unmatched. The CDR3 length is 13 residues. Germline V gene data show CDR1 as SQVTM and CDR2 as ANQGSEA. CDR3 bases: TGCAGCGTTGGGGGGGGAGTGAGAGAGACCCAGTACTTC. Translation: CSVGGGVRETQYF.

There are many counts of this clonotype. The rearrangement uses TRBV28 and TRBJ1-4; D uncertain. The CDR3 is 17 amino acids. Germline V CDR1 and CDR2: MDHEN, SYDVKM. V was cut by 2 bases and J by 0 bases, with 13 bases left in between. Written as DNA, the CDR3 is TGTGCCAGCAGTTTAGAGATTGTCGGTGCAACTAATGAAAAACTGTTTTTT. Translation: CASSLEIVGATNEKLFF.

This clonotype has a count of ten or more. This chain connects TRBV12-3 or TRBV12-4 to TRBJ2-7; 8 positions match TRBD2. V trimming: 6 bases; J trimming: 2 bases; junction bases outside the gene matches: 9. The CDR3 covers 15 residues. In DNA, the CDR3 is TGTGCCAGCAGCCCCGAACGGGGGGGACCCTACGAGCAGTACTTC. Its translation: CASSPERGGPYEQYF.

This clonotype was counted at least ten times. The J gene is TRBJ2-3, the V gene TRBV24-1, with 10 bases fitting TRBD2. The germline gives CDR1 KGHDR, CDR2 SFDVKD. The CDR3 consists of 18 residues. V lost 4 bases to trimming and J lost 0 bases; unmatched junction nucleotides: 9. The CDR3 spells CATSDSRTSGESTDTQYF. The CDR3 DNA is TGTGCCACCAGTGACTCGCGGACTAGCGGTGAAAGCACAGATACGCAGTATTTT.